These 15 T cell receptor beta chains were sequenced from one sample in a study of blood T cells in healthy people across ages (dated by TCRdb to 2013 to 2016). The method behind the library was 5' RACE. The instrument given in TCRdb is Illumina HiSeq 2500. The second PCR ran for roughly 7 to 11 cycles and used a J-beta primer mix along with a sample-barcoded 5' primer. In-frame beta chains were kept once TCRdb had trimmed the public reads at Q25 with fastp and called clones with MiXCR. Every entry covers one CDR3 protein and lists the most common genes and DNA from its rows. The sample table contains around 970,000 distinct CDR3 sequences; only one count was recorded for roughly 51% of them. The top ten clones comprise about 20% of the sample. Input material: blood. These receptor sequences come from a woman aged 55-70 years in good health.

This chain links TRBV20-1 with TRBJ2-7; tentative D call: TRBD1 (6 bases). V lost 5 bases and J lost 0, with 11 bases in between. The germline V gene has CDR1 DFQATT and CDR2 SNEGSKA (reference sequence). CDR3 length equals 13 residues. The CDR3 DNA reads TGCAGTGCTCTCGGGACATCCTCCTACGAGCAGTACTTC. Its translation: CSALGTSSYEQYF.

This chain connects TRBV12-3 or TRBV12-4 to TRBJ2-3; D gene unclear. This CDR3 comprises 12 residues. V lost 6 bases and J 1 base, leaving 5 bases between the germline ends. CDR3 sequence: CASRPRTDTQYF. The DNA of the CDR3 is TGTGCCAGCAGACCTCGCACAGATACGCAGTATTTT.

This chain joins TRBV4-2 and TRBJ2-3; D uncertain. Germline V gene data show CDR1 as LGHNA and CDR2 as YNFKEQ. V shed 10 bases and J shed 2 bases, with 19 bases lying between them. The CDR3 contains 15 residues. The CDR3 is CATTSSPAITDTQYF. For the CDR3, the DNA is TGTGCCACCACGTCGTCCCCAGCCATCACAGATACGCAGTATTTT.

This chain connects TRBV15 to TRBJ2-5; D remains ambiguous. CDR3 length: 14 amino acids. Trimming took 5 bases from V and 5 from J, leaving 15 bases between them. The germline gives CDR1 LNHNV, CDR2 YYDKDF (reference sequence). The CDR3 spells CATSPVASSETQYF. In DNA, the CDR3 is TGTGCCACCAGCCCAGTGGCTAGTTCGGAGACCCAGTACTTC. The whole variable domain, remainder taken from reference TRBV15 and TRBJ2-5, is DAMVIQNPRYQVTQFGKPVTLSCSQTLNHNVMYWYQQKSSQAPKLLFHYYDKDFNNEADTPDNFQSRRPNTSFCFLDIRSPGLGDTAMYLCATSPVASSETQYFGPGTRLLVL.

In its sample, this clonotype was seen a few times. This rearrangement joins TRBV10-3 to TRBJ1-2; TRBD1 matches at 9 bases. CDR1 is ENHRY, CDR2 SYGVKD, per germline. The junction had 6 bases not matched to a gene; V was cut back by 11 bases and J by 2 bases. This CDR3 comprises 13 residues. CDR3 region: CAVGQGSNYGYTF. The CDR3 region has the DNA TGTGCCGTCGGACAGGGGTCGAACTATGGCTACACCTTC.

There are a few counts of this clonotype. The rearrangement links TRBV12-3 or TRBV12-4 to TRBJ2-7, with 11 nucleotides matching TRBD1. CDR3 length equals 14 residues. Trimming at V came to 5 bases and at J to 5 bases, leaving 5 bases not matched to a gene. Written as DNA, the CDR3 is TGTGCCAGCAGTCTAGGACAGGGGGCAAACGAGCAGTACTTC. Amino acid sequence: CASSLGQGANEQYF.

This sequence joins TRBV7-8 and TRBJ1-1; tentatively, D is TRBD1 (6 bases). The CDR3 spans 15 residues. Looked up from germline, CDR1 is SGHVS and CDR2 is FQNEAQ. With 4 bases removed from V and 2 bases from J, the gap between germline ends came to 14 bases. CDR3 nucleotide sequence: TGTGCCAGCAGCTCTAACAGGGTCCTTAACACTGAAGCTTTCTTT. It is translated as CASSSNRVLNTEAFF.

The chain combines TRBV7-8 with TRBJ2-7; possibly TRBD1 for D (5 bases). V was shortened by 1 base and J by 2 bases, with 12 bases between the two germline ends. The germline V gene has CDR1 SGHVS and CDR2 FQNEAQ. This CDR3 region has 15 residues. The CDR3, as DNA: TGTGCCAGCAGCTTAGATCAGGGTCCGACCTACGAGCAGTACTTC. Protein: CASSLDQGPTYEQYF.

The CDR3 is CASSEGSGGSYEQYF. For the CDR3, the DNA is TGCGCCAGCAGTGAGGGGTCGGGAGGGTCCTACGAGCAGTACTTC. V is TRBV10-2 and J is TRBJ2-7, with TRBD2 matching 8 bases. The CDR3 covers 15 residues. V shed 2 bases, J shed 1 base, and the junction held 4 bases outside the gene matches. Germline CDR1 reads WSHSY; CDR2 reads SAAADI.

V gene TRBV4-1 combines with J gene TRBJ1-5; TRBD1 matches at 8 bases. V gave up 4 bases and J gave up 0 bases; unmatched junction bases: 5. The CDR3 contains 16 residues. Germline lookup yields CDR1 MGHRA and CDR2 YSYEKL. CDR3 nucleotides: TGCGCCAGCAGCCCGGACAGGGCACTTAGCAATCAGCCCCAGCATTTT. Protein: CASSPDRALSNQPQHF.

This rearrangement joins TRBV28 to TRBJ2-3; tentatively, D is TRBD2 (7 bases). Deletions cut 5 bases from V and 5 bases from J, with 17 bases between. Germline CDR1 is MDHEN and CDR2 is SYDVKM. This CDR3 has 15 residues. The CDR3 region has the DNA TGTGCCAGCAGTCCTAGCGGAGGGGGGAGAGATACGCAGTATTTT. This sequence encodes CASSPSGGGRDTQYF.

The chain carries TRBV7-9 and TRBJ2-3; maybe TRBD1 (5 bases). Germline CDR1 SEHNR, CDR2 FQNEAQ (reference sequence). CDR3 length equals 17 residues. The V gene lost 6 bases and the J gene lost 4 bases, with 23 bases spanning the gap. As DNA, the CDR3 is TGTGCCAGCAGTATCTCTAGGGGCGGCCAAACCTCAGATACGCAGTATTTT. This translates into CASSISRGGQTSDTQYF.

This chain uses TRBV5-6 with TRBJ2-3, with D unresolved. Between the trimmed V and J ends, which lost 4 bases and 6 bases, there was a span of 15 bases. This CDR3 is 14 amino acids long. Germline V gives CDR1 SGHDT, CDR2 YYEEEE. CDR3 sequence (DNA): TGTGCCAGCAGCAAAACGAGTCTCGACGATACGCAGTATTTT. Its protein is CASSKTSLDDTQYF. The full variable domain, rest sourced from reference TRBV5-6 and TRBJ2-3, is DAGVTQSPTHLIKTRGQQVTLRCSPKSGHDTVSWYQQALGQGPQFIFQYYEEEERQRGNFPDRFSGHQFPNYSSELNVNALLLGDSALYLCASSKTSLDDTQYFGPGTRLTVL.

V and J are TRBV9 and TRBJ2-5, with 10 bases that match TRBD2. The CDR3 totals 15 residues. Trimming removed 0 bases from V and 9 bases from J; junction bases left unmatched: 8. Per the germline V gene, CDR1 is SGDLS and CDR2 is YYNGEE. The CDR3 nucleotides are TGTGCCAGCAGCGTAGAAGCGGGAGGGTTCGGGCCCCAGTACTTC. Translating it yields CASSVEAGGFGPQYF.

This clonotype occurred a few times. The chain links TRBV15 to TRBJ2-7; D is undetermined. CDR1 is LNHNV and CDR2 is YYDKDF in the germline V gene (reference sequence). The length of the CDR3 is 14 residues. V lost 3 bases and J lost 6, with 15 bases in between. The CDR3, as DNA: TGTGCCACCAGCAGGGAAGGGATATCCCCCGAGCAGTACTTC. This gives the protein CATSREGISPEQYF.